What follows are 7 T cell receptor beta chains derived from one specimen sequenced in a study of blood T cell repertoires in COVID-19. Measured with immunoSEQ multiplex PCR; TCRdb has only the in-frame clones, and not every one. In the table there are around 260,000 clones, about four fifths of which are singletons. Source material: peripheral blood. The receptors were gathered from a woman in her fifties or sixties who had recovered from COVID-19.

The CDR3: CASSVSRDRLYGYTF. CDR3 in DNA: TGTGCCAGCAGTGTTTCCCGGGACAGACTCTATGGCTACACCTTC. The chain links TRBV27 to TRBJ1-2, with 7 bases aligning to TRBD1. Trimming at V came to 5 bases and at J to 4 bases, leaving 10 bases not matched to a gene. CDR1 MNHEY and CDR2 SMNVEV come from the germline V gene (reference sequence). The CDR3 is 15 amino acids.

CDR3 coding DNA: TGTGCCAGCAGCTTAGTGCGGGGAGGTGAGCAGTTCTTC. Protein product: CASSLVRGGEQFF. This sequence joins TRBV7-2 and TRBJ2-1, with a weak D call TRBD2 (6 bases). The CDR3 spans 13 residues. The V gene's germline CDR1 is SGHTA and CDR2 FQGNSA. V gave up 1 base and J gave up 9 bases, with 10 bases separating them.

The V and J genes are TRBV27 and TRBJ1-1, with D unclear. The V gene's germline CDR1 is MNHEY and CDR2 SMNVEV (reference sequence). This CDR3 contains 14 residues. The germline V and J ends were trimmed by 2 bases and 0 bases, with 7 bases remaining between them. The CDR3: CASSLEGLNTEAFF. The DNA of the CDR3 is TGTGCCAGCAGTTTAGAGGGTTTGAACACTGAAGCTTTCTTT.

As DNA, the CDR3 is TGTGCCAGCAGCTGGAGCGGGGGGGCTAGGAATGAGCAGTTCTTC. This translates into CASSWSGGARNEQFF. V gene TRBV5-4 combines with J gene TRBJ2-1; 10 bases fit TRBD2. Germline CDR1 is SGHNT and CDR2 is YYREEE (reference sequence). With 3 bases clipped from V and 7 bases from J, the junction kept 7 bases outside the gene matches. The CDR3 is 15 residues long.

The chain is built from TRBV29-1 and TRBJ2-7; D is ambiguous. This CDR3 comprises 11 residues. The V end was cut by 5 bases, the J end by 3 bases, with 8 bases between. The V gene's germline CDR1 is SQVTM and CDR2 ANQGSEA. The CDR3 reads CSVQGGYEQYF. The CDR3 DNA reads TGCAGCGTTCAAGGCGGCTACGAGCAGTACTTC.

This clone was counted a few times. This sequence joins TRBV5-5 and TRBJ1-5; no clear D. Germline CDR1 reads SGHKS; CDR2 reads YYEKEE (reference sequence). Deletions cut 1 base from V and 5 bases from J, with 10 bases between. The CDR3 extends over 14 amino acids. The CDR3 DNA reads TGTGCCAGCAGCTTGCTCCGGGGTGATCAGCCCCAGCATTTT. This encodes CASSLLRGDQPQHF.

The chain employs TRBV7-2 and TRBJ2-2; TRBD2 might be the D (5 bases). Germline CDR1 SGHTA, CDR2 FQGNSA. This CDR3 contains 14 residues. Trimming cost V 0 bases and J 7 bases, with 9 bases left between them. The CDR3 DNA sequence: TGTGCCAGCAGCTTAGCGCTCGGGATCGGGGAGCTGTTTTTT. It specifies CASSLALGIGELFF.